Given below is one T cell receptor beta chain in context. Unmatched junction bases numbered 5, after V lost 5 bases and J lost 5 bases. Germline V CDR1 and CDR2: LNHNV, YYDKDF (reference sequence). The CDR3 extends over 13 amino acids. This sample was taken from a study of molecular identifiers for immune sequencing clone quantification. MiXCR was run by TCRdb on the PCR reads, yielding one entry per CDR3 protein. Among hundreds of thousands of distinct CDR3 sequences listed, about 20% were seen once. Preparation of naive CD8 libraries involved about 17,000 to 1,100,000 sorted cells and 10%, 30% or 50% RNA.

The V and J genes are TRBV15 and TRBJ1-1, with TRBD1 matching over 7 bases. The specimen sequenced was naive CD8+ T cells from blood, with Jurkat cell RNA spiked in. Subset here: FACS-sorted CD8+CD4-CCR7+CD45RA+ naive T cells. The receptor comes from a human donor in good health. Some libraries in this study had Jurkat cell RNA spiked in. The CDR3: CATSLRGLTEAFF. The CDR3 DNA follows: TGTGCCACCAGCCTAAGGGGGCTGACTGAAGCTTTCTTT.